This is a list of T cell receptor beta chains from one sample in a study of blood T cells in healthy people across ages. In TCRdb, the 5' RACE reads were re-called with MiXCR into one record per CDR3 protein. The table includes around 820,000 distinct CDR3 sequences, approximately 25% detected once. The sample was also linked to a second study, of T cells of mothers and their children.

Sequenced material: blood. The receptors were gathered from a boy between 10 and 17 years old in good health. Each CDR3 is given with its conserved first and last residue. A D gene is named only where the DNA matches it firmly. Size tells how often a clone was seen (once, few, many) or the class of an expanded clone, and some rows leave it out.

length: 16
J: TRBJ2-5
V: TRBV12-3/TRBV12-4
D: .
size: .
DNA: TGTGCCAGCAGTTTCGGGTTTGGGGAGTACCAAGAGACCCAGTACTTC
CDR3: CASSFGFGEYQETQYF

length: 15
J: TRBJ2-7
V: TRBV4-1
D: .
size: few
DNA: TGCGCCAGCAGCCAACTTTATAGCGGCTCCTACGAGCAGTACTTC
CDR3: CASSQLYSGSYEQYF

length: 12
J: TRBJ2-3
V: TRBV12-3/TRBV12-4
D: .
size: .
DNA: TGTGCCAGCAGAGTGGGAATCGATGTGCAATATTTT
CDR3: CASRVGIDVQYF

length: 15
J: TRBJ2-3
V: TRBV28
D: .
size: .
DNA: TGTGCCACCAAGGTCGGAGGGTCGTGGGCAGATACGCAGTATTTT
CDR3: CATKVGGSWADTQYF

length: 14
J: TRBJ2-3
V: TRBV29-1
D: .
size: .
DNA: TGCAGCGTTGATGCTCGGGAGCGCACAGATACGCAGTATTTT
CDR3: CSVDARERTDTQYF

length: 16
J: TRBJ2-3
V: TRBV6-2/TRBV6-3
D: TRBD2
size: .
DNA: TGTGCCAGCAGTTACAGCGGGAGGTTCCGCACAGATACGCAGTATTTT
CDR3: CASSYSGRFRTDTQYF

length: 13
J: TRBJ2-7
V: TRBV29-1
D: .
size: few
DNA: TGCAGCGTTGGCTCGGGGCCAACCTACGAGCAGTACTTC
CDR3: CSVGSGPTYEQYF

length: 13
J: TRBJ2-5
V: TRBV29-1
D: TRBD2
size: few
DNA: TGCAGCGTTCTCACTAGCGGGTCGGAGACCCAGTACTTC
CDR3: CSVLTSGSETQYF

length: 14
J: TRBJ1-4
V: TRBV12-3/TRBV12-4
D: .
size: few
DNA: TGTGCCAGCAGTCTCCGGTCCAGCGCTGAAAAACTGTTTTTT
CDR3: CASSLRSSAEKLFF

length: 15
J: TRBJ1-2
V: TRBV4-3
D: TRBD1
size: .
DNA: TGCGCCAGCAGCCAAGATAGGGGGCGAGTCTATGGCTACACCTTC
CDR3: CASSQDRGRVYGYTF

length: 17
J: TRBJ2-4
V: TRBV20-1
D: .
size: few
DNA: TGCAGTGCTAGAGATCCGGCTATGGGTACCACCAAAAACATTCAGTACTTC
CDR3: CSARDPAMGTTKNIQYF

length: 15
J: TRBJ2-3
V: TRBV5-1
D: .
size: .
DNA: TGCGCCAGCAGCTTAAGGTCGGCTCTGGTGGATCCGCAGTATTTT
CDR3: CASSLRSALVDPQYF

length: 13
J: TRBJ1-1
V: TRBV20-1
D: .
size: few
DNA: TGCAGTGCTAGAGGGGCCCTGAACACTGGAGCTTTCTTT
CDR3: CSARGALNTGAFF

length: 16
J: TRBJ2-1
V: TRBV7-3
D: .
size: few
DNA: TGTGCCAGCAGCTCACCTAGGACTACGTCGGGCAATGAGCAGTTCTTC
CDR3: CASSSPRTTSGNEQFF

length: 15
J: TRBJ2-2
V: TRBV7-9
D: .
size: few
DNA: TGTGCCAGCAGCTTAGGACAGGACCTCACCGGGGAGCTGTTTTTT
CDR3: CASSLGQDLTGELFF

length: 13
J: TRBJ2-7
V: TRBV7-2
D: .
size: .
DNA: TGTGCCAGCAGCCTGGACGGGTTTTACGAGCAGTACTTC
CDR3: CASSLDGFYEQYF

length: 13
J: TRBJ2-1
V: TRBV29-1
D: TRBD2
size: .
DNA: TGCAGCGTCGACCGGACTAGCGGAGGGGAGCAGTTCTTC
CDR3: CSVDRTSGGEQFF

length: 13
J: TRBJ1-5
V: TRBV10-3
D: TRBD1
size: medium-sized
DNA: TGTGCCATCAGGGGGGACAGTCAGGGGCCCCAGCATTTT
CDR3: CAIRGDSQGPQHF

length: 15
J: TRBJ1-4
V: TRBV7-6
D: .
size: .
DNA: TGTGCCAGCAGCACCCGAAATCCAACTAATGAAAAACTGTTTTTT
CDR3: CASSTRNPTNEKLFF

length: 17
J: TRBJ1-5
V: TRBV4-2
D: TRBD1
size: few
DNA: TGTGCCAGCAGCCAAGGGGTAGGGGGCTGGGCCAATCAGCCCCAGCATTTT
CDR3: CASSQGVGGWANQPQHF

length: 14
J: TRBJ2-7
V: TRBV5-1
D: TRBD1
size: .
DNA: TGCGCCAGCAACAACAGGGGTCATTCCTACGAGCAGTACTTC
CDR3: CASNNRGHSYEQYF

length: 13
J: TRBJ2-1
V: TRBV20-1
D: .
size: .
DNA: TGCAGTGGGGGGGGCGAGCGATGGAATGAGCAGTTCTTC
CDR3: CSGGGERWNEQFF

length: 15
J: TRBJ2-5
V: TRBV7-3
D: .
size: .
DNA: TGTGCCAGCAGCTTAAGAGGGGGGGCCGAGGAGACCCAGTACTTC
CDR3: CASSLRGGAEETQYF

length: 14
J: TRBJ2-3
V: TRBV5-1
D: TRBD2
size: few
DNA: TGCGCCGGCAGCTTGGTAGCGGGAGCAGATACGCAGTATTTT
CDR3: CAGSLVAGADTQYF

length: 20
J: TRBJ2-1
V: TRBV24-1
D: TRBD1
size: .
DNA: TGTGCCACCAGTGATCCCCGGGACAGGGGTGCGCGGAGCTCCTACAATGAGCAGTTCTTC
CDR3: CATSDPRDRGARSSYNEQFF

length: 17
J: TRBJ1-3
V: TRBV15
D: TRBD1
size: .
DNA: TGTGCCACCAGCAGCCCCTCAGAACAGGGGAGAAGAAACACCATATATTTT
CDR3: CATSSPSEQGRRNTIYF

length: 15
J: TRBJ2-7
V: TRBV2
D: TRBD2
size: .
DNA: TGTGCCAGCAGGGAGACTAGCGGGGTCTCTTACGAGCAGTACTTC
CDR3: CASRETSGVSYEQYF

length: 17
J: TRBJ1-1
V: TRBV3-1
D: TRBD1
size: few
DNA: TGTGCCAGCAGCCGCCAGACAGGGGGGATAGGAAACACTGAAGCTTTCTTT
CDR3: CASSRQTGGIGNTEAFF

length: 12
J: TRBJ1-2
V: TRBV24-1
D: .
size: few
DNA: TGTGCCACCAGTGTTACCGGTTATGGCTACACCTTC
CDR3: CATSVTGYGYTF

length: 16
J: TRBJ2-1
V: TRBV18
D: .
size: .
DNA: TGTGCCAGCTCACCACCGCTGGGCTCTGCGTACAATGAGCAGTTCTTC
CDR3: CASSPPLGSAYNEQFF

length: 15
J: TRBJ1-5
V: TRBV6-1
D: .
size: .
DNA: TGTGCCAGCAGTTCCCCGGGTGTAAGCAATCAGCCCCAGCATTTT
CDR3: CASSSPGVSNQPQHF

length: 14
J: TRBJ2-7
V: TRBV6-2/TRBV6-3
D: .
size: .
DNA: TGTGCCAGCAGTTACCCCGGGCCTAACTACGAGCAGTACTTC
CDR3: CASSYPGPNYEQYF

length: 15
J: TRBJ2-1
V: TRBV6-5
D: TRBD2
size: many
DNA: TGTGCCAGCAGTTATTCCAGCGGGAGGCCCAATGAGCAGTTCTTC
CDR3: CASSYSSGRPNEQFF